Each of the 25 T cell receptor beta chains below was sequenced from the same sample in a study of T cells after yellow fever vaccination. TCRdb analysed the 5' RACE reads with MiXCR anew, one entry per CDR3 protein. The data show more than 450,000 distinct CDR3 sequences, just over 20% seen once. Sequencing used PBMCs, obtained roughly 20 days after the first yellow fever vaccination. Receptor source: a man younger than 30 who received the YFV17D yellow fever vaccine.

The rearrangement links TRBV7-2 to TRBJ2-3; TRBD2 matches 8 bases. The germline V gene encodes CDR1 SGHTA and CDR2 FQGNSA. The CDR3 has 17 amino acids. V was clipped by 6 bases and J by 2 bases; unmatched bases: 13. The DNA for the CDR3 is TGTGCCAGCAGGCCAGCCTGGGCGGGGGGTATCACAGATACGCAGTATTTT. As protein: CASRPAWAGGITDTQYF.

For this clonotype: Mismatch with germline at one junction end may stem from a read error. The CDR3 loop reads CAGSQVIVRGSSYNEQFF. For the CDR3, the DNA is TGTGCCGGCAGCCAAGTAATAGTTCGGGGTAGCTCCTACAATGAGCAGTTCTTC. The chain links TRBV3-1 to TRBJ2-1; maybe TRBD2 (5 bases). This CDR3 comprises 18 residues. Per germline, CDR1 LGHDT and CDR2 YNNKEL (reference sequence).

The V and J genes are TRBV11-2 and TRBJ1-1; D unclear. The CDR3 length is 13 residues. Germline V gene data show CDR1 as SGHAT and CDR2 as FQNNGV. V lost 5 bases and J lost 3, with 10 bases in between. The CDR3 DNA reads TGTGCCAGCAGCCCAAGACAAGACACTGAAGCTTTCTTT. Translating it yields CASSPRQDTEAFF.

The chain employs TRBV30 and TRBJ1-1, with D unclear. Between the trimmed V and J ends, which lost 5 bases and 4 bases, there was a span of 14 bases. Germline V gene sequence: CDR1 GTSNPN, CDR2 SVGIG (reference sequence). The CDR3 extends over 13 amino acids. CDR3 residues: CAWGTGRATEAFF. CDR3 DNA: TGTGCCTGGGGAACGGGAAGGGCCACTGAAGCTTTCTTT.

V gene TRBV12-3 or TRBV12-4 combines with J gene TRBJ2-1; D is perhaps TRBD2 (5 bases). The CDR3 totals 13 residues. V was shortened by 3 bases and J by 5 bases, with 8 bases between the two germline ends. CDR3 protein: CASSLRVDNEQFF. In DNA form, the CDR3 reads TGTGCCAGCAGTTTGAGGGTCGACAATGAGCAGTTCTTC.

The genes are TRBV7-2 and TRBJ2-5, with D tentatively TRBD2 (6 bases). Germline V gives CDR1 SGHTA, CDR2 FQGNSA. Trimming removed 0 bases at V and 5 bases at J, with 10 bases between. The CDR3 consists of 14 residues. The CDR3 sequence is CASSLAMGRETQYF. The DNA for the CDR3 is TGTGCCAGCAGCTTAGCCATGGGGAGGGAGACCCAGTACTTC.

The chain links TRBV7-3 to TRBJ2-3; 10 bases are shared with TRBD2. Looked up from germline, CDR1 is SGHTA and CDR2 is FQGTGA. V lost 5 bases to trimming and J lost 8 bases; unmatched junction nucleotides: 10. CDR3 length equals 15 residues. CDR3 protein: CASSKAGGRAATQYF. The CDR3, as DNA: TGTGCCAGCAGCAAAGCGGGGGGGCGCGCAGCTACGCAGTATTTT.

This clonotype turned up a few times. The chain joins TRBV18 to TRBJ2-5, with 11 bases that match TRBD2. There are 17 residues in the CDR3. V trimming: 3 bases; J trimming: 5 bases; junction bases outside the gene matches: 11. CDR1 is KGHSH and CDR2 is LQKENI in the germline V gene. The CDR3 here is CASSPLDLAGGQETQYF. In DNA, the CDR3 is TGTGCCAGCTCACCGCTTGATCTAGCGGGAGGCCAGGAGACCCAGTACTTC. Using reference TRBV18 and TRBJ2-5 for the parts outside the CDR3, the full variable domain is NAGVMQNPRHLVRRRGQEARLRCSPMKGHSHVYWYRQLPEEGLKFMVYLQKENIIDESGMPKERFSAEFPKEGPSILRIQQVVRGDSAAYFCASSPLDLAGGQETQYFGPGTRLLVL.

In this sample, this clonotype turned up many times. The V and J genes are TRBV6-2 or TRBV6-3 and TRBJ2-7, with 8 bases fitting TRBD2. The CDR3 runs to 15 residues. Germline CDR1 MNHEY, CDR2 SVGEGT. The trim removed 2 bases at V and 3 bases at J, leaving 6 bases unmatched. In nucleotides, the CDR3 is TGTGCCAGCAGTTACCTCGGGACTAGTCTCTACGAGCAGTACGTC. Its translation: CASSYLGTSLYEQYV.

This chain connects TRBV11-1 to TRBJ2-2; D may be TRBD1 (6 bases). CDR1 and CDR2 from the germline V gene are SGHAT and FQDESV (reference sequence). CDR3 length equals 18 residues. With 5 bases removed from V and 1 base from J, the gap between germline ends came to 20 bases. CDR3 in amino acids: CASSVPRAGARNTGELFF. In DNA, the CDR3 is TGTGCCAGCAGCGTCCCGAGGGCAGGGGCGAGGAACACCGGGGAGCTGTTTTTT.

The chain has TRBV7-8 and TRBJ2-7; no definite D call. Germline lookup yields CDR1 SGHVS and CDR2 FQNEAQ. Trimming cost V 2 bases and J 3 bases, with 5 bases left between them. This CDR3 has 12 residues. CDR3 nucleotide sequence: TGTGCCAGCAGCTTAAGTAACTACGAGCAGTACTTC. Translated: CASSLSNYEQYF. Full variable domain (missing parts from reference TRBV7-8 and TRBJ2-7): GAGVSQSPRYKVAKRGQDVALRCDPISGHVSLFWYQQALGQGPEFLTYFQNEAQLDKSGLPSDRFFAERPEGSVSTLKIQRTQQEDSAVYLCASSLSNYEQYFGPGTRLTVT.

This clonotype was picked up a small number of times. The rearrangement joins TRBV5-1 to TRBJ2-5; D is unclear. Germline assignment: CDR1 SGHRS and CDR2 YFSETQ. The ends were cut back, 0 bases at V and 4 bases at J, with 13 bases in the middle. This CDR3 is built from 15 residues. The CDR3 DNA is TGCGCCAGCAGCTTGGCCGTGGTAGGCGGAGAGACCCAGTACTTC. The encoded protein is CASSLAVVGGETQYF.

The table lists this clonotype with a few counts. The chain recombines TRBV7-9 with TRBJ1-1, with D perhaps TRBD1 (6 bases). CDR3 length equals 12 residues. V lost 8 bases and J 4 bases, leaving 11 bases between the germline ends. CDR1 and CDR2 from the germline V gene are SEHNR and FQNEAQ (reference sequence). Here the CDR3 DNA reads TGTGCCAGCGTCTTAGGGGGCACTGAAGCTTTCTTT. Translating it yields CASVLGGTEAFF.

The V gene is TRBV12-3 or TRBV12-4, the J gene TRBJ2-3; D is uncertain. The CDR3 extends over 14 amino acids. V lost 4 bases to trimming and J lost 2 bases, with 10 bases between them. This CDR3 reads CASSYSGYTDTQYF. In nucleotides, the CDR3 is TGTGCCAGCAGTTATTCGGGTTACACAGATACGCAGTATTTT.

The CDR3 DNA reads TGTGCCAGCAGCCCACGAAGCCTTGACATTCAGTACTTC. The encoded protein is CASSPRSLDIQYF. The chain combines TRBV7-9 with TRBJ2-4; no definite D call. Per germline, CDR1 SEHNR and CDR2 FQNEAQ (reference sequence). V lost 5 bases and J lost 8, with 13 bases in between. This CDR3 is built from 13 residues.

This clonotype appeared a few times. The rearrangement links TRBV9 to TRBJ2-5; D possibly corresponds to TRBD2 (6 bases). Germline V gives CDR1 SGDLS, CDR2 YYNGEE. With 2 bases removed from V and 3 bases from J, the gap between germline ends came to 14 bases. The CDR3 loop spans 15 amino acids. CDR3: CASSVSGTRKETQYF. Here the CDR3 DNA reads TGTGCCAGCAGCGTTAGTGGGACTCGAAAAGAGACCCAGTACTTC.

This clonotype came up a few times. The chain has TRBV20-1 and TRBJ2-7; perhaps TRBD1 as D (5 bases). The CDR3 loop spans 13 amino acids. The V gene lost 5 bases and the J gene lost 2 bases, with 13 bases spanning the gap. Germline V CDR1 and CDR2: DFQATT, SNEGSKA (reference sequence). The chain's CDR3 is CSAQRQNPYEQYF. The CDR3 DNA sequence: TGCAGTGCTCAACGACAGAACCCCTACGAGCAGTACTTC.

V and J are TRBV7-9 and TRBJ2-2; D unresolved. V was pared by 4 bases and J by 6 bases, with 9 bases between. The CDR3 loop spans 13 amino acids. Germline V gene sequence: CDR1 SEHNR, CDR2 FQNEAQ (reference sequence). CDR3 bases: TGTGCCAGCAGCTCCGCGGTCCCCGGGGAGCTGTTTTTT. Its protein is CASSSAVPGELFF.

This clonotype was observed a few times. V gene TRBV12-3 or TRBV12-4 combines with J gene TRBJ2-7, with a possible D match to TRBD1 (6 bases). The CDR3 totals 13 residues. Trimming took 7 bases from V and 5 from J, leaving 15 bases between them. CDR3 DNA: TGTGCCAGCAACGGCCCAGGGGTGAACGAGCAGTACTTC. Its protein is CASNGPGVNEQYF.

This chain joins TRBV12-3 or TRBV12-4 and TRBJ2-5; D gene uncertain. The CDR3 is 13 amino acids. Between the trimmed V and J ends, which lost 3 bases and 4 bases, there was a span of 9 bases. Here the CDR3 reads CASSLVFRETQYF. As DNA, the CDR3 is TGTGCCAGCAGTTTGGTTTTTCGAGAGACCCAGTACTTC.

This clonotype occurred a few times. CDR3 nucleotide sequence: TGCGCCAGCAGCCAAGATCGACGGGGGGGGCAAACCAACGGGGAGCTGTTTTTT. It codes for CASSQDRRGGQTNGELFF. V gene TRBV4-3 combines with J gene TRBJ2-2; the match to TRBD2 covers 8 bases. CDR1 is LGHNA, CDR2 YSLEER, per germline. This CDR3 is built from 18 residues. Unmatched junction bases numbered 13, after V lost 0 bases and J lost 7 bases.

Concerning this clonotype itself: An end of the junction does not agree with germline; a read error may underlie this. The chain carries TRBV6-5 and TRBJ1-1; a weak D match, TRBD1 (6 bases). Germline V gene data show CDR1 as MNHEY and CDR2 as SVGAGI. The CDR3 is 13 amino acids. This chain's CDR3 is CASSYEGDTEVFF. CDR3 in DNA: TGTGCCAGCAGTTACGAGGGGGACACTGAAGTTTTCTTT.

The V call is TRBV7-3, the J call TRBJ2-1, with 13 bases lining up with TRBD2. The germline gives CDR1 SGHTA, CDR2 FQGTGA. V shed 5 bases, J shed 6 bases, and the junction held 13 bases outside the gene matches. The CDR3 length is 18 residues. Here the CDR3 reads CASSTLAGGPRKSNEQFF. In DNA, the CDR3 is TGTGCCAGCAGCACACTAGCGGGGGGGCCCCGTAAATCCAATGAGCAGTTCTTC.

This clonotype was seen just once. The CDR3 loop is CASSSTDQAFF. The CDR3 DNA reads TGTGCCAGCAGCTCAACAGATCAAGCTTTCTTT. The chain carries TRBV7-9 and TRBJ1-1; unclear D gene. The germline CDR1 and CDR2 sequences are SEHNR and FQNEAQ (reference sequence). V lost 4 bases and J lost 9, with 9 bases in between. The CDR3 length is 11 residues.

The genes are TRBV7-2 and TRBJ1-6, with unresolved D. In germline, CDR1 is SGHTA, CDR2 FQGNSA. Between the trimmed V and J ends, which lost 1 base and 7 bases, there was a span of 14 bases. CDR3 length: 16 amino acids. The CDR3 spells CASSLDSNRPNSPLHF. CDR3 coding DNA: TGTGCCAGCAGCTTAGATTCTAACAGACCAAATTCACCCCTCCACTTT.